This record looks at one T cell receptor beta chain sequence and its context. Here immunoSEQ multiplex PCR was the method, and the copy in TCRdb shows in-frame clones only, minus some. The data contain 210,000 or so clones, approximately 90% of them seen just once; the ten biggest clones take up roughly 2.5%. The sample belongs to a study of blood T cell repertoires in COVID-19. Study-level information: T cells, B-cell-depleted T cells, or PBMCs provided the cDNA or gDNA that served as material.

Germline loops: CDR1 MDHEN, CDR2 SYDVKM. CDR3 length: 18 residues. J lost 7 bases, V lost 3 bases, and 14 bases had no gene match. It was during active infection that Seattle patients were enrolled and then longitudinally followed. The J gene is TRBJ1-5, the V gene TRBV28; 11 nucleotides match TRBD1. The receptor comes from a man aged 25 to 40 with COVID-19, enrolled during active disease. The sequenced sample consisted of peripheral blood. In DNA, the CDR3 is TGTGCCAGCAGTTTTATTGCGGACAGGGGGCGTTTAGGGCAGCCCCAGCATTTT. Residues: CASSFIADRGRLGQPQHF. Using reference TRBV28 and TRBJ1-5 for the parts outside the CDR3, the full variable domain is DVKVTQSSRYLVKRTGEKVFLECVQDMDHENMFWYRQDPGLGLRLIYFSYDVKMKEKGDIPEGYSVSREKKERFSLILESASTNQTSMYLCASSFIADRGRLGQPQHFGDGTRLSIL.